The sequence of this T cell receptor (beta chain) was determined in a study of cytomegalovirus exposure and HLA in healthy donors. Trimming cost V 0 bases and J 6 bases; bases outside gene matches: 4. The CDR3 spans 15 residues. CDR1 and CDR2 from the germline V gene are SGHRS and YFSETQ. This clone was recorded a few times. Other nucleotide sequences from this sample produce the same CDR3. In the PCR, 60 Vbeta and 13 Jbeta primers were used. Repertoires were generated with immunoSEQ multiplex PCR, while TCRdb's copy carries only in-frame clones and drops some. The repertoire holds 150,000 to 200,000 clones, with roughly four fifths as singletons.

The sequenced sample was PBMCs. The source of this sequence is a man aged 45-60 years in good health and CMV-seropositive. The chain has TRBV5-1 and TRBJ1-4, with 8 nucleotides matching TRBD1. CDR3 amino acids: CASSLAGTGDEKLFF. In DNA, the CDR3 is TGCGCCAGCAGCTTGGCAGGGACAGGTGATGAAAAACTGTTTTTT.